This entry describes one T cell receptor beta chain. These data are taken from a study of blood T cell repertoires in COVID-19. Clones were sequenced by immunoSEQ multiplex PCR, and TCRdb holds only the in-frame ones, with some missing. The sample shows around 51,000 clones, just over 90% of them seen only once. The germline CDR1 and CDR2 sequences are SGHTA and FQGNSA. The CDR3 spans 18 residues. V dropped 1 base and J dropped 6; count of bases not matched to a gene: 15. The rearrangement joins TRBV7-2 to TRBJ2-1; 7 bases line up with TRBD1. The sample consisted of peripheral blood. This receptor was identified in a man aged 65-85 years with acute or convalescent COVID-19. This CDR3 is CASSLGGLGGIGGNEQFF. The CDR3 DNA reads TGTGCCAGCAGCTTAGGTGGTTTAGGGGGCATTGGAGGCAATGAGCAGTTCTTC.